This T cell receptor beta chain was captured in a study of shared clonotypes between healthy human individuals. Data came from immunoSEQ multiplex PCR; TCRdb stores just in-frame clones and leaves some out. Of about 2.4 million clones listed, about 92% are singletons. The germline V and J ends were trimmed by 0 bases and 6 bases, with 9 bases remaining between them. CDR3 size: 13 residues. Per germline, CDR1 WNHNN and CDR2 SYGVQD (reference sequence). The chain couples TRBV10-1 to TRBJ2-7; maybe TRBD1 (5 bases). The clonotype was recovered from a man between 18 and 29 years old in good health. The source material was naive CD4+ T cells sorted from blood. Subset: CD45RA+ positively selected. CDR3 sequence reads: CASSESREGEQYF. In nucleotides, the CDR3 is TGCGCCAGCAGTGAGTCCAGGGAAGGCGAGCAGTACTTC.